The clone carrying this T cell receptor beta chain occurred many times. Its antigen is currently unknown. For CDR3 and TCR beta VDJ profiling, genomic DNA was the template used. TCRdb reanalysed the reads using MiXCR and keeps one entry per CDR3 protein. The sample carries a few hundred thousand distinct CDR3 sequences, around a third recorded once. The data were obtained in a study of CD8+CD57+ T cells in acquired aplastic anemia. The wider study: Sorted CD4+ and CD8+ cells gave an average of approximately 3 ug of DNA.

Study-wide points: Between patients and controls, CD8+ Simpson's diversity did not vary significantly.

Previously, flow cytometry had revealed CD8+CD57+ cell expansion in the patients chosen for sequencing. Patients had undergone no therapy by the time their blood was sampled. The CDR3 covers 15 residues. Per germline, CDR1 SNHLY and CDR2 FYNNEI. V lost 6 bases and J lost 2; bases outside the gene matches: 7. Sequences were obtained from sorted CD4+, CD8+, or CD8+CD57+ T cells (not recorded which) from PBMCs. This chain links TRBV2 with TRBJ2-7; 10 positions match TRBD1. This TCR was sampled from a human donor with aplastic anemia. CDR3 in amino acids: CASRGDRGVPYEQYF. The CDR3 region has the DNA TGTGCCAGCAGAGGGGACAGGGGAGTGCCCTACGAGCAGTACTTC.